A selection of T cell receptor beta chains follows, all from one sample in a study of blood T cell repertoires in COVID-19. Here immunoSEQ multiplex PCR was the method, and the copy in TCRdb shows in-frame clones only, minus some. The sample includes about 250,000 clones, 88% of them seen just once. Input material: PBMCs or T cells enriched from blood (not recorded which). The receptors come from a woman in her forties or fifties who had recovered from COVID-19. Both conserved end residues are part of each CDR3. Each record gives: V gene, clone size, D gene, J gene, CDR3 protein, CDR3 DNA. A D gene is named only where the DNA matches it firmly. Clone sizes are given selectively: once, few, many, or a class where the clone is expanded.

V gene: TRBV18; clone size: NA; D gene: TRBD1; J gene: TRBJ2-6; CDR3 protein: CASSPPGTAGANVLTF; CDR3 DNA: TGTGCCAGCTCACCGCCTGGGACAGCTGGGGCCAACGTCCTGACTTTC
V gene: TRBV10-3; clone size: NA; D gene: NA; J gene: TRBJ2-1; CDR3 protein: CAISDSSYNEQFF; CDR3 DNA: TGTGCCATCAGTGACAGCTCCTACAATGAGCAGTTCTTC
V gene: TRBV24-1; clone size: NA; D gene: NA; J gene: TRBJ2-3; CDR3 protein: CATSVGSSTDTQYF; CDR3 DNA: TGTGCCACCAGTGTGGGCTCTAGCACAGATACGCAGTATTTT
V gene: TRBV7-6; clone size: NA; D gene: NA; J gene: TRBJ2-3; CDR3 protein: CASSLAGGKDTQYF; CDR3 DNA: TGTGCCAGCAGCTTAGCGGGAGGAAAAGATACGCAGTATTTT
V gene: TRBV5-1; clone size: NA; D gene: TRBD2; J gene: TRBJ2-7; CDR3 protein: CASSLVAGGLSEQYF; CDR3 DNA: TGCGCCAGCAGCTTAGTAGCGGGAGGCTTGTCCGAGCAGTACTTC
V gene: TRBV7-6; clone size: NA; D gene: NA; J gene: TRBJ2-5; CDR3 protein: CASSSGTGAQETQYF; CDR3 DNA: TGTGCCAGCAGCTCCGGGACTGGGGCTCAAGAGACCCAGTACTTC
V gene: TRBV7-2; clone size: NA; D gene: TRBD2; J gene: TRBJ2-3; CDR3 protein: CASSSRASGDTQYF; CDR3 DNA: TGTGCCAGCAGCTCCCGGGCTAGCGGAGATACGCAGTATTTT
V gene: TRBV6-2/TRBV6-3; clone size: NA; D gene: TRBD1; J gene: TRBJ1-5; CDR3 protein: CASSSGTGYQQPQHF; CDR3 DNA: TGTGCCAGCAGTTCCGGGACAGGGTATCAACAGCCCCAGCATTTT
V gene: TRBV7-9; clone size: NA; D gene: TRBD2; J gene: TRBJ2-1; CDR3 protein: CASSRLAGSWNEQFF; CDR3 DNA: TGTGCCAGCAGCCGACTAGCGGGAAGTTGGAATGAGCAGTTCTTC
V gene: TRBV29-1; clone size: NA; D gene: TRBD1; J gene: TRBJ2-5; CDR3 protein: CSVVGRGPPLGGETQYF; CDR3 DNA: TGCAGCGTTGTTGGCAGGGGGCCACCTCTCGGGGGAGAGACCCAGTACTTC
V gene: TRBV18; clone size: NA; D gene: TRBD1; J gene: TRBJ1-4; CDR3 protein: CASSPPGQLNEKLFF; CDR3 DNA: TGTGCCAGCTCACCACCGGGACAGCTGAATGAAAAACTGTTTTTT
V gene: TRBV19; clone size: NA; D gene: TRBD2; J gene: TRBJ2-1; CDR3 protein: CASSGTSGNYNEQFF; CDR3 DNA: TGTGCCAGTAGTGGGACTAGCGGGAACTACAATGAGCAGTTCTTC
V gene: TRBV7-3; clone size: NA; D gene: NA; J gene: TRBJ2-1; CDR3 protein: CASSATDEQFF; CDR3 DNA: TGTGCCAGCAGCGCTACAGATGAGCAGTTCTTC
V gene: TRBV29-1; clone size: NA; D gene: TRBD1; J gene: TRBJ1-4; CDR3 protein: CSVHTGGGKLFF; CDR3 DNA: TGCAGCGTTCATACAGGGGGCGGAAAACTGTTTTTT
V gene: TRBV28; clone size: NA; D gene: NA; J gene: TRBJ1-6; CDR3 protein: CASRPTGYTPLHF; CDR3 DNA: TGTGCCAGCAGGCCTACAGGGTATACACCCCTCCACTTT
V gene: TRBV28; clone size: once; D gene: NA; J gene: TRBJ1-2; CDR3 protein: CASSGLGQGAYGYTF; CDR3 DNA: TGTGCCAGCAGTGGACTGGGACAAGGAGCCTATGGCTACACCTTC
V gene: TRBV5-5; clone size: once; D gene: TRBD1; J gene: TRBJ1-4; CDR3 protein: CASSLKAGGTTNEKLFF; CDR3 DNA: TGTGCCAGCAGCTTGAAAGCAGGGGGTACAACTAATGAAAAACTGTTTTTT
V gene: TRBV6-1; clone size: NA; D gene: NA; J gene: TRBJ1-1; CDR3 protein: CASSEALLQNTEAFF; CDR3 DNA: TGTGCCAGCAGTGAAGCGCTTTTACAGAACACTGAAGCTTTCTTT
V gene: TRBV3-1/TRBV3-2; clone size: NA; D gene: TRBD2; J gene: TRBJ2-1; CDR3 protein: CASTYSGRAIDEQFF; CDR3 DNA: TGTGCCAGTACCTATAGCGGGAGGGCCATCGATGAGCAGTTCTTC
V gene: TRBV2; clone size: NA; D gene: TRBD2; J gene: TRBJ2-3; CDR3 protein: CASSRGGRDTQYF; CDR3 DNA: TGTGCCAGCAGTAGAGGCGGGAGGGATACGCAGTATTTT
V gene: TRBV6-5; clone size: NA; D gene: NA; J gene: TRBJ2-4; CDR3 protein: CASSYSGQGGIQYF; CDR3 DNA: TGTGCCAGCAGTTACTCCGGGCAGGGAGGCATTCAGTACTTC
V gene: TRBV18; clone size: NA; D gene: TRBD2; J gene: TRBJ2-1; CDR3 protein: CASSPSLAAYNEQFF; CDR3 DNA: TGTGCCAGCTCACCAAGTCTAGCGGCCTACAATGAGCAGTTCTTC
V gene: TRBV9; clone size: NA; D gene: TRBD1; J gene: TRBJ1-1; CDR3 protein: CASSVAAGGFTEAFF; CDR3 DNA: TGTGCCAGCAGCGTAGCGGCAGGGGGTTTCACTGAAGCTTTCTTT
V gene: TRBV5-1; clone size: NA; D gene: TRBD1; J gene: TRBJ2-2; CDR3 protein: CASSDRFNRGPDTGELFF; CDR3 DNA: TGCGCCAGCAGCGATCGATTCAACAGGGGGCCGGACACCGGGGAGCTGTTTTTT
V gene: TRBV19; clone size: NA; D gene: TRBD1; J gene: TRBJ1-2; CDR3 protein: CASSHGQGAYGYTF; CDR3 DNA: TGTGCCAGTAGCCATGGACAGGGGGCGTATGGCTACACCTTC
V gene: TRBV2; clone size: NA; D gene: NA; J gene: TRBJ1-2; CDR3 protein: CASHRDAGSYTF; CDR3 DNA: TGTGCCAGCCACAGGGACGCTGGATCGTACACCTTC
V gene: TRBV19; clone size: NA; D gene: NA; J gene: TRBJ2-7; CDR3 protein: CASSTAQGYEQYF; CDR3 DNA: TGTGCCAGTAGTACAGCTCAGGGCTACGAGCAGTACTTC
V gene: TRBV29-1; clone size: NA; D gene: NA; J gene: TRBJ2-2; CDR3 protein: CSVLPPGWGGKKAGELFF; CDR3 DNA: TGCAGCGTCCTCCCCCCAGGGTGGGGCGGGAAGAAGGCCGGGGAGCTGTTTTTT
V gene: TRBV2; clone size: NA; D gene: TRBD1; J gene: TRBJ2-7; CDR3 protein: CASRTDRGDEQYF; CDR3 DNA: TGTGCCAGCAGAACGGACAGGGGGGACGAGCAGTACTTC
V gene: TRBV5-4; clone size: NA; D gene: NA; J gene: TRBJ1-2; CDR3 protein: CASSLVSGRGGYTF; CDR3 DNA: TGTGCCAGCAGCTTGGTGTCGGGCCGGGGTGGCTACACCTTC
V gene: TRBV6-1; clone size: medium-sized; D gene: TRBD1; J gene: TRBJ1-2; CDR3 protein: CASSDVWAGGNGYTF; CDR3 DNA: TGTGCCAGCAGTGATGTGTGGGCAGGGGGTAATGGCTACACCTTC
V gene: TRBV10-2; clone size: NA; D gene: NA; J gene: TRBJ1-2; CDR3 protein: CASSEEAGYTF; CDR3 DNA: TGCGCCAGCAGTGAGGAGGCGGGATACACCTTC
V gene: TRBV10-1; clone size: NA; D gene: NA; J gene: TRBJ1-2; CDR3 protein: CASSESTQDGYTF; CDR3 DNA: TGCGCCAGCAGTGAGTCGACGCAGGATGGCTACACCTTC
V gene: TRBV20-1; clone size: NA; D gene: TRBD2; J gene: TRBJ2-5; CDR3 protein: CSASFPAGEKTQYF; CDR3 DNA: TGCAGTGCTAGTTTTCCAGCGGGAGAGAAGACCCAGTACTTC
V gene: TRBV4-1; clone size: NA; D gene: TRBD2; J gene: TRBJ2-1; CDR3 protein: CASSQDPLAGTFYNEQFF; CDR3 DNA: TGCGCCAGCAGTCAAGATCCGCTAGCGGGCACCTTTTACAATGAGCAGTTCTTC
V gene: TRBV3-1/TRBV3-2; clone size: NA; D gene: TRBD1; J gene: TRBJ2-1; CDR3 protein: CASSPGTGPNEQFF; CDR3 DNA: TGTGCCAGCAGCCCCGGGACAGGCCCCAATGAGCAGTTCTTC
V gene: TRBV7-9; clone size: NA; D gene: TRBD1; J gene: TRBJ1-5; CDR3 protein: CASSPDFSTGLHQPQHF; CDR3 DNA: TGTGCCAGCAGCCCGGACTTTTCGACAGGGTTACATCAGCCCCAGCATTTT
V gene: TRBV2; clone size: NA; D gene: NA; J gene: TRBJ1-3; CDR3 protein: CASSGVRGRGAGNTIYF; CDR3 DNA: TGTGCCAGCAGTGGCGTGCGGGGGAGAGGCGCTGGAAACACCATATATTTT
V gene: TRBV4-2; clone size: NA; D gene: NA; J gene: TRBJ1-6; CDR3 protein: CASSVGGYNSPLHF; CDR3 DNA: TGTGCCAGCAGTGTTGGCGGTTATAATTCACCCCTCCACTTT
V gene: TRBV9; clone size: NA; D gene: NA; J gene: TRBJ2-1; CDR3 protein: CASSVADLVSEQFF; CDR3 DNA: TGTGCCAGCAGCGTAGCGGACTTAGTTAGCGAGCAGTTCTTC
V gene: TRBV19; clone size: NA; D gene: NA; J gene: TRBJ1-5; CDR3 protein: CASSIRGSNQPQHF; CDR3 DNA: TGTGCCAGTAGCATCAGGGGTAGCAATCAGCCCCAGCATTTT
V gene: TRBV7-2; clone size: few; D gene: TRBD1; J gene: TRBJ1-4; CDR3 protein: CASSQPGQGREKLFF; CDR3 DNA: TGTGCCAGCAGCCAACCGGGACAGGGGAGAGAAAAACTGTTTTTT
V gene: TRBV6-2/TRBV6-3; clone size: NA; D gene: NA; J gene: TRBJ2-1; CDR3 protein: CASSYTPLYNEQFF; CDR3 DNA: TGTGCCAGCAGTTACACACCCTTATACAATGAGCAGTTCTTC
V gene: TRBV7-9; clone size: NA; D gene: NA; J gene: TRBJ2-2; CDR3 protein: CASSSSGNTGELFF; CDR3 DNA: TGTGCCAGCAGCTCCTCCGGGAACACCGGGGAGCTGTTTTTT
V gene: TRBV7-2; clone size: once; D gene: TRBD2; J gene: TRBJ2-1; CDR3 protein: CASSSASGVSYNEQFF; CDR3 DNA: TGTGCCAGCAGCTCCGCTAGCGGTGTCTCCTACAATGAGCAGTTCTTC
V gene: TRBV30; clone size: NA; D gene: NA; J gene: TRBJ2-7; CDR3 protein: CAWSARGPYEQYF; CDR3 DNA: TGTGCCTGGAGTGCCAGGGGCCCCTACGAGCAGTACTTC
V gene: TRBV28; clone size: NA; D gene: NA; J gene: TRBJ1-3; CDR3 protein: CAVIKGGSSGNTIYF; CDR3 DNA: TGTGCCGTCATAAAGGGGGGGAGCTCTGGAAACACCATATATTTT
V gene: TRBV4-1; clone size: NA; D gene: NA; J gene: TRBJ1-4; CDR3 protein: CASSPPFLGEKLFF; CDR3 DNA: TGCGCCAGCAGCCCCCCCTTCCTGGGCGAAAAACTGTTTTTT
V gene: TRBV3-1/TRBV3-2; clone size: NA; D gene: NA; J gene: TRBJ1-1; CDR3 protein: CASSQTDTLNAFF; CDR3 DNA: TGTGCCAGCAGCCAAACAGATACACTGAATGCTTTCTTT
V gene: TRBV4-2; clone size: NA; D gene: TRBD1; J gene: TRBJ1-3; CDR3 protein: CASSPSGTASHNPSGNTIYF; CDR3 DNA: TGTGCCAGCAGCCCTTCCGGGACAGCGTCTCACAATCCCTCTGGAAACACCATATATTTT
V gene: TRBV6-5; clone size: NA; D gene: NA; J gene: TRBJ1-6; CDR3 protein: CASSYHNSPLHF; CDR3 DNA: TGTGCCAGTTCCTATCATAATTCACCCCTCCACTTT
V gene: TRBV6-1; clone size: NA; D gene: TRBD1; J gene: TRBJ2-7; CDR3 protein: CASTSLPGGEQYF; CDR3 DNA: TGTGCCAGCACGTCATTGCCAGGGGGCGAGCAGTACTTC
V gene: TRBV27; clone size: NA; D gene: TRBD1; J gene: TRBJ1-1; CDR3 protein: CASSLFPTGSPEAFF; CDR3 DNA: TGTGCCAGCAGTTTATTCCCGACAGGGTCCCCTGAAGCTTTCTTT